This T cell receptor beta chain derives from a study of blood T cell repertoires in COVID-19. Across the whole study: There were acute and convalescent COVID-19 samples, and they came from the United States, Italy and Spain. T cells, B-cell-depleted T cells, or PBMCs provided the cDNA or gDNA that served as material.

Original processing notes: Estimates of nucleated cell counts were drawn from the amplification of reference gene primers. Measured with immunoSEQ multiplex PCR; TCRdb has only the in-frame clones, and not every one. That table supplies the V and J calls and clone size; D and trimming were determined from the DNA. The sample consists of more than 15,000 clones, approximately 84% of them appearing once. The V and J ends lost 4 bases and 2 bases, in that order; junction bases with no gene match: 8. Germline V gene data show CDR1 as SGHRS and CDR2 as YFSETQ. The CDR3 spans 16 residues. The chain carries TRBV5-1 and TRBJ2-7; 11 nucleotides align to TRBD2. Sequenced sample: peripheral blood. The TCR originated in a human donor with active COVID-19. The donor label of this sample is uncertain. The DNA for the CDR3 is TGCGCCAGCAGCCTATGGACTAGCGGGCCAACCTACGAGCAGTACTTC. This translates into CASSLWTSGPTYEQYF. The full variable domain, completed using reference TRBV5-1 and TRBJ2-7, is KAGVTQTPRYLIKTRGQQVTLSCSPISGHRSVSWYQQTPGQGLQFLFEYFSETQRNKGNFPGRFSGRQFSNSRSEMNVSTLELGDSALYLCASSLWTSGPTYEQYFGPGTRLTVT.